This T cell receptor beta chain was recorded in a study of blood T cell repertoires in COVID-19 (dated by TCRdb to the early 2020s). For the study in its entirety: Collaborator samples came from the United States, Italy and Spain and covered acute and convalescent phases of COVID-19. The samples were drawn from two sources: the first 160 participants of the ongoing ImmuneRACE study, and over 1,000 subjects contributed by 6 global collaborators. Deeply sampled blood TCRbeta repertoires from subjects exposed to, actively infected with, or recovered from COVID-19 were included in the dataset. The repertoires were made available in a free public database intended to serve as a resource for research on the immune response to SARS-CoV-2. Where available, HLA class I and class II types were obtained from metadata supplied by the sample provider rather than from assay-based typing. Sample metadata almost always included a de-identified subject ID, COVID-19 status, age in years and sex. The material from the prospective study consisted of cDNA or gDNA derived from T cells, B-cell-depleted T cells, or PBMCs. Points the paper makes about the study in general: The amount of clinical and demographic metadata varied by source and participant and was provided uncurated.

For this clone: Its antigen is currently not known. The sample holds no much larger clone one base away, and base qualities are not on file.

Reading the germline V gene gives CDR1 SGHTA and CDR2 FQGTGA. V loses 5 bases at its end and J loses 6 bases; junction bases beyond the gene matches: 6. The CDR3, cysteine through phenylalanine, is 16 amino acids long. The only DNA kept is the CDR3, 48 bases in frame from the first base. TCRbeta CDR3 regions were amplified from genomic DNA by means of the immunoSEQ Assay, a bias-controlled multiplex PCR. The source study handled its data this way. The number of nucleated cells in each sample was estimated by amplification of reference gene primers within the assay. To quantify the absolute abundance of each unique TCRbeta CDR3 rearrangement, sequence reads were collapsed and filtered. For each sample, productive Simpson clonality was calculated by taking the square root of Simpson's diversity index across productive rearrangements. The table comes from immuneACCESS by way of TCRdb, which keeps in-frame sequences with V and J called. Part of the clones is missing from these tables; in studies checked, under half for an unresolved V gene and the rest for unknown reasons. The V and J calls and the clone size are those of that table, but D and trimming were determined from the DNA. The sample table lists some 220,000 clones, roughly 80% of them with a count of one. Approximately 2.9% of the sample is held by the ten biggest clonotypes.

Another Seattle source contributed samples from volunteer blood donors who had recovered from COVID-19. Whole blood was collected in K2EDTA tubes by collaborating institutions according to the institutions' own protocols. For TCRbeta analysis, collaborator samples were shipped as frozen whole blood, as isolated PBMCs, or as DNA extracted from either sample type. The TCR was taken from a woman younger than 45 who had recovered from COVID-19. The sequenced material came from peripheral blood. The rearrangement combines TRBV7-3 with TRBJ2-2, with 13 middle bases fitting TRBD2. The CDR3 is CASSDRLAGGAGELFF. At the DNA level, the sequence is TGTGCCAGCAGCGACCGACTAGCGGGAGGAGCCGGGGAGCTGTTTTTT.